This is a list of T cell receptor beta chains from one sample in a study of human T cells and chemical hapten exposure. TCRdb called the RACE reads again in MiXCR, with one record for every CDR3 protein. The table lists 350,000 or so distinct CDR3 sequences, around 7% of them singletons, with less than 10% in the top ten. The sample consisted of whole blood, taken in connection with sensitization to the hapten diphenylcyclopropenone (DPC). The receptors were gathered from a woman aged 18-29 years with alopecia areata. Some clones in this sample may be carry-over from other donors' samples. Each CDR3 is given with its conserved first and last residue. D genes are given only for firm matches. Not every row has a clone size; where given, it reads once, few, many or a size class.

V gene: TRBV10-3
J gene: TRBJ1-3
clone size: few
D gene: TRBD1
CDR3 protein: CAISESDRGEGNTIYF
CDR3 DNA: TGTGCCATCAGTGAGTCGGACAGGGGGGAAGGAAACACCATATATTTT

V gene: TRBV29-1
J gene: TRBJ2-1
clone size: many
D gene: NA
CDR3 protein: CSVEKSATEQFF
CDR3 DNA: TGCAGCGTTGAAAAGTCCGCGACCGAGCAGTTCTTC

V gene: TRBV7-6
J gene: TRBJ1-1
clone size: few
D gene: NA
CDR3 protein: CASSSYKNTEAFF
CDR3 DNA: TGTGCCAGCAGCTCTTACAAGAACACTGAAGCTTTCTTT

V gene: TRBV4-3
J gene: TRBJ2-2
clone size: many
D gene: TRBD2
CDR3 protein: CASSQDLSDSGATGVFF
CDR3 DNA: TGCGCCAGCAGCCAAGATCTTAGCGATAGCGGGGCTACTGGGGTGTTTTTT

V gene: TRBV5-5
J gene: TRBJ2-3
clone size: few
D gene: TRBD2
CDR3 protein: CASSPRGLAGDTQYF
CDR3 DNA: TGTGCCAGCAGCCCTAGGGGACTAGCGGGGGATACGCAGTATTTT

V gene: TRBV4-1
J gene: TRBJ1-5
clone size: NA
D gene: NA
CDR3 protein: CASSRKQGRRNQPQHF
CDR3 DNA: TGCGCCAGCAGCCGCAAACAGGGTCGGCGCAATCAGCCCCAGCATTTT

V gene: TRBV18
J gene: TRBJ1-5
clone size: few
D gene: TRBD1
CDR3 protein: CASSPGTGGSQPQHF
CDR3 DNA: TGTGCCAGCTCACCCGGGACAGGGGGCAGCCAGCCCCAGCATTTT

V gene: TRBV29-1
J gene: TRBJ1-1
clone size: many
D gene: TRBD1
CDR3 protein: CSVPTGENTEAFF
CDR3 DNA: TGCAGCGTTCCCACAGGGGAAAACACTGAAGCTTTCTTT

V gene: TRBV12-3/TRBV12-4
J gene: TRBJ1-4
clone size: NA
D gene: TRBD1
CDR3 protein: CASSSQGAYEKLFF
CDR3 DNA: TGTGCCAGCAGTTCACAGGGGGCATATGAAAAACTGTTTTTT

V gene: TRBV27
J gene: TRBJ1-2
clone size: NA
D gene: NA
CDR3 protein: CASRSGTGPNYGYTF
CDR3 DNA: TGTGCCAGCAGATCCGGGACGGGGCCCAACTATGGCTACACCTTC

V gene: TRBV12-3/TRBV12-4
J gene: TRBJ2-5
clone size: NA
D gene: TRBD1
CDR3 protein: CASRQGERETQYF
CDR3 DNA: TGTGCCAGCCGACAGGGGGAGAGAGAGACCCAGTACTTC

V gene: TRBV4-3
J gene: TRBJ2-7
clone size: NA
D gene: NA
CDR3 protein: CASSQDGAGRFEQYF
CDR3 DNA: TGCGCCAGCAGCCAAGATGGGGCAGGGCGTTTCGAGCAGTACTTC

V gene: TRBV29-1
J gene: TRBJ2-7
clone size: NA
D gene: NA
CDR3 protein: CSATTGARSYEQYF
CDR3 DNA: TGCAGCGCCACTACGGGGGCGCGCTCCTACGAGCAGTACTTC

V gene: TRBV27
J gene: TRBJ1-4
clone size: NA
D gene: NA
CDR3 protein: CASSPRMGGEKLFF
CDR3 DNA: TGTGCCAGCAGTCCCCGGATGGGCGGGGAAAAACTGTTTTTT

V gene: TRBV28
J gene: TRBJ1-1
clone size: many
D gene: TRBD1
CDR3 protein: CASRGQGNTEAFF
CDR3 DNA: TGTGCCAGCAGAGGACAGGGGAACACTGAAGCTTTCTTT